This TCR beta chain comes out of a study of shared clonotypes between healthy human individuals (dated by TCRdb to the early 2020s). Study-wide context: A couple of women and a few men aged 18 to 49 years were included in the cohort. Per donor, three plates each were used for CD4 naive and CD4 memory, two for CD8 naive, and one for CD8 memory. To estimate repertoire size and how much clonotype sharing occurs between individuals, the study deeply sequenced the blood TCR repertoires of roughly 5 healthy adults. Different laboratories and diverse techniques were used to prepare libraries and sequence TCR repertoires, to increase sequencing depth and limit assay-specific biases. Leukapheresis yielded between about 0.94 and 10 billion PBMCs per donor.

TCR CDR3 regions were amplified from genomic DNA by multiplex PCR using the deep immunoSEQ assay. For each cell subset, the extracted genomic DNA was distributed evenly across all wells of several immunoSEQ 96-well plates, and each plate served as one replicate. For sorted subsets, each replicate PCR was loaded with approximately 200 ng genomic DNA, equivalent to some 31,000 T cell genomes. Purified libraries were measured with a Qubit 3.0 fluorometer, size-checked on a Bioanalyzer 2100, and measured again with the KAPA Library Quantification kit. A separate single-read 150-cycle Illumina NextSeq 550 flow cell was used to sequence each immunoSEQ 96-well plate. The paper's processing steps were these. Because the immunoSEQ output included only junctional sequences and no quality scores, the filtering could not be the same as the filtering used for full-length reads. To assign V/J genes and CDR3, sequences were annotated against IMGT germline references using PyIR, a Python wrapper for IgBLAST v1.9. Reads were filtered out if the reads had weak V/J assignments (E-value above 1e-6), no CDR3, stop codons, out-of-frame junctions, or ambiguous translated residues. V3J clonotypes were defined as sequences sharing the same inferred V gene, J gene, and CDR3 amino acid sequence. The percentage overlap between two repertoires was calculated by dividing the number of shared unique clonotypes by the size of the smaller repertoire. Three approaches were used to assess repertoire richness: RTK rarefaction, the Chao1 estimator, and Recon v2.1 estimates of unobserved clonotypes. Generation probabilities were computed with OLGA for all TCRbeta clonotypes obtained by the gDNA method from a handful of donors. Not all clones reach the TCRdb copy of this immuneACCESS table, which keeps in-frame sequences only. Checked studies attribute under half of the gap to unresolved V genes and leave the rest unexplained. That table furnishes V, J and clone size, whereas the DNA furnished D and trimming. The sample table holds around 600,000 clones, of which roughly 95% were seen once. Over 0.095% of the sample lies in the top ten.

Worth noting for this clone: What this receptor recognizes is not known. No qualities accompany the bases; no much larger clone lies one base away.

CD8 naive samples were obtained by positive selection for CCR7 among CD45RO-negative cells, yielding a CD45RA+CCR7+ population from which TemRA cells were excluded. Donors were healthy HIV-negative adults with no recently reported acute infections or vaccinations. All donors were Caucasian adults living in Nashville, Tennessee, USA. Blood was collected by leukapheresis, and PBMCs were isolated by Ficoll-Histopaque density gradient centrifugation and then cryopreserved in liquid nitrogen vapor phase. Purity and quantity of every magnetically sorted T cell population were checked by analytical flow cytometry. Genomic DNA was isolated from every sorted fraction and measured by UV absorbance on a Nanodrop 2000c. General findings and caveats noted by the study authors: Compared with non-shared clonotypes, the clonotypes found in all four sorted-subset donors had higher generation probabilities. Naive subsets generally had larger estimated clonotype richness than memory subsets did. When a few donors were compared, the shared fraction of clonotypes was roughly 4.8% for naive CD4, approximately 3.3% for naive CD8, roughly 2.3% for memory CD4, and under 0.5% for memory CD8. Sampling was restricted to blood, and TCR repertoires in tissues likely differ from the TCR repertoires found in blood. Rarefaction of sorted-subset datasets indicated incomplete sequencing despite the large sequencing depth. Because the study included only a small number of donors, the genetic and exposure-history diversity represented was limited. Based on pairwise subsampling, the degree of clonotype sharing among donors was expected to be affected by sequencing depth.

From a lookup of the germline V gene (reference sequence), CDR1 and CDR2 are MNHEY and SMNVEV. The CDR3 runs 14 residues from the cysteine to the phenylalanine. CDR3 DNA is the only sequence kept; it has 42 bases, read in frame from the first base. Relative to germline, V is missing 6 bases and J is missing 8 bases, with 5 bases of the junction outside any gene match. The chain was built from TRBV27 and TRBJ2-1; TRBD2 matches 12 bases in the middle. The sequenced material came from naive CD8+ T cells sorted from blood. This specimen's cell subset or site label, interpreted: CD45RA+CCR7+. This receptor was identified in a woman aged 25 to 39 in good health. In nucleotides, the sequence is TGTGCCAGCAGGACTAGCGGGAGTATATATGAGCAGTTCTTC. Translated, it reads CASRTSGSIYEQFF.